This is a list of T cell receptor beta chains from one sample in a study of regulatory T cells in long-lasting Graves disease. In TCRdb, the multiplex PCR reads were re-called with MiXCR into one record per CDR3 protein. The profile shows about 440,000 distinct CDR3 sequences, roughly 15% of them singletons. Another study also made use of these data, one on T cells in Graves' hyperthyroidism and ophthalmopathy.

The specimen comprised peripheral blood mononuclear cells (PBMCs), sampled at new diagnosis, from a patient treated with antithyroid drugs. The origin of the receptors is a woman aged 25 to 45 with Graves disease. The CDR3 runs from the conserved cysteine through the conserved F or W.

V	J	length	CDR3
TRBV28	TRBJ2-7	17	CASSFLGAGGSSYEQYF
TRBV9	TRBJ2-7	16	CASSAHGTQGSYEQHF
TRBV13	TRBJ1-2	14	CASSPGQGTYGYTF
TRBV12-3/TRBV12-4	TRBJ1-5	15	CASSEPNYSNQPQHF
TRBV18	TRBJ2-4	13	CASSPPVGNIQYF
TRBV19	TRBJ1-2	15	CASSHTRTLGYGYTF
TRBV6-1	TRBJ2-1	15	CASKVSATRDNEQFF
TRBV20-1	TRBJ1-1	11	CSARRDTEAFF
TRBV6-5	TRBJ1-1	14	CASGWSGGRTEAFF
TRBV4-1	TRBJ2-3	15	CASSRRNAATDTQYF
TRBV6-1	TRBJ2-1	14	CASRKRSDTGEQFF
TRBV20-1	TRBJ2-4	13	CSAIQSSGNIQYF
TRBV12-3/TRBV12-4	TRBJ2-3	14	CASSLTASVDTQYF